The clone carrying this TCR beta chain was detected many times. No antigen is known for it. This sample is part of a study of CD8 T cells in ankylosing spondylitis. General observations from the study: The clones that were linked to disease were reported to be significantly enriched in matched synovial fluid samples from ankylosing spondylitis patients.

TCRdb re-derived calls from the 5' RACE reads in MiXCR, one entry per CDR3 protein. The data contain under 200,000 distinct CDR3 sequences, 11% of them seen just once; the ten biggest clones take up around 29%. V was trimmed by 0 bases and J by 5 bases, leaving 14 bases between them. This CDR3 has 15 residues. Germline V CDR1 and CDR2: MNHEY, SVGAGI. This TCR was sampled from a male donor with ankylosing spondylitis or in good health (not recorded which). Sequencing was performed on blood, either unsorted or a sorted T cell fraction (not recorded which). The rearrangement links TRBV6-5 to TRBJ2-7; D might be TRBD1 (6 bases). CDR3 sequence reads: CASSYSIRGYHEQYF. Written as DNA, the CDR3 is TGTGCCAGCAGTTACTCGATCAGGGGCTACCACGAGCAGTACTTC.